The 9 T cell receptor beta chains reported below all come from one sample, sequenced in a study of blood T cell repertoires in COVID-19. Assay used: immunoSEQ multiplex PCR; TCRdb lists only in-frame clones, some missing. The data show roughly 140,000 clones, 85% to 90% seen once. Sequencing used peripheral blood. The receptors were sampled from a woman aged 60-70 years with active COVID-19.

The chain links TRBV28 to TRBJ1-2; 7 bases match TRBD1. J was trimmed by 4 bases and V by 8 bases; bases with no gene match: 7. CDR3 length: 13 amino acids. CDR1 is MDHEN and CDR2 is SYDVKM in the germline V gene. The DNA of the CDR3 is TGTGCCAGCTCAACAGGGGTGGTCTATGGCTACACCTTC. This encodes CASSTGVVYGYTF.

The genes are TRBV29-1 and TRBJ1-4, with D perhaps matching TRBD1 (6 bases). V was cut by 4 bases and J by 7 bases, with 13 bases left in between. The CDR3 runs 13 residues. The V gene's germline CDR1 is SQVTM and CDR2 ANQGSEA. CDR3 sequence (DNA): TGCAGCGTTGGAGGGGGGGCGCTTGAAAAACTGTTTTTT. Translated: CSVGGGALEKLFF.

The gene calls are TRBV9 and TRBJ2-7, with 9 nucleotides matching TRBD1. The CDR3 is made up of 14 amino acids. Trimming removed 3 bases from V and 4 bases from J; junction bases left unmatched: 5. Germline V gives CDR1 SGDLS, CDR2 YYNGEE. The CDR3 reads CASSAGTGPYEQYF. Written as DNA, the CDR3 is TGTGCCAGCAGCGCGGGGACAGGGCCGTACGAGCAGTACTTC.

The chain has TRBV6-4 and TRBJ1-5; the match to TRBD1 covers 10 bases. CDR3 size: 16 residues. V shed 7 bases, J shed 2 bases, and the junction held 8 bases outside the gene matches. Germline loops: CDR1 MRHNA, CDR2 SNTAGT. The DNA of the CDR3 is TGTGCCAGCAATGGACAGGGGGGGAGTGGCAATCAGCCCCAGCATTTT. As protein: CASNGQGGSGNQPQHF.

There are a few counts of this clone. This rearrangement joins TRBV9 to TRBJ2-1; TRBD2 matches at 14 bases. CDR3 length: 16 residues. Germline V gives CDR1 SGDLS, CDR2 YYNGEE. V was pared by 4 bases and J by 9 bases, with 9 bases of the junction left unmatched. CDR3 protein: CASSSQGLAGVGEQFF. The CDR3 coding sequence is TGTGCCAGCAGCTCCCAGGGACTAGCGGGAGTTGGTGAGCAGTTCTTC.

The chain joins TRBV4-1 to TRBJ2-3, with D tentatively TRBD1 (6 bases). Per the germline V gene, CDR1 is MGHRA and CDR2 is YSYEKL. The CDR3 extends over 16 amino acids. V lost 0 bases to trimming and J lost 0 bases, with 10 bases between them. The CDR3 sequence: CASSQDGGLSTDTQYF. Here the CDR3 DNA reads TGCGCCAGCAGCCAAGATGGGGGCCTAAGCACAGATACGCAGTATTTT.

In the case of this clone: Mismatch with germline at one junction end may stem from a read error. The rearrangement joins TRBV29-1 to TRBJ2-7, with D perhaps matching TRBD2 (5 bases). The germline V gene encodes CDR1 SQVTM and CDR2 ANQGSEA. This CDR3 region has 13 residues. The CDR3 nucleotides read TGCAGCGTAGAAGACCCCACTAGCTACGAGCAGTACTTC. Protein sequence: CSVEDPTSYEQYF.

This chain uses TRBV5-1 with TRBJ2-7; D might be TRBD1 (5 bases). This CDR3 has 15 amino acids. V lost 0 bases to trimming and J lost 6 bases, with 16 bases between them. Per the germline V gene, CDR1 is SGHRS and CDR2 is YFSETQ. DNA of the CDR3: TGCGCCAGCAGCTTGGAGGGGTATGACCGCTCCGAGCAGTACTTC. Its protein is CASSLEGYDRSEQYF.

The V call is TRBV27, the J call TRBJ1-6; 7 bases line up with TRBD1. CDR1 MNHEY and CDR2 SMNVEV come from the germline V gene (reference sequence). V lost 6 bases and J lost 9; bases outside the gene matches: 2. The CDR3 is 12 amino acids. CDR3 in amino acids: CASSRTGSPLHF. The CDR3 DNA reads as TGTGCCAGCAGCAGGACAGGTTCACCCCTCCACTTT.